The 21 T cell receptor beta chains below come from one sample, sequenced in a study of cytomegalovirus exposure and HLA in healthy donors. PCR used 60 Vbeta primers and 13 Jbeta primers. Sequencing used immunoSEQ multiplex PCR; TCRdb keeps in-frame clones, though not all of them. In the table there are about 160,000 clones, about 88% of which are singletons. Sequenced: PBMCs. These receptors all stem from a man younger than 35 in good health and CMV-seropositive.

The J gene is TRBJ2-5, the V gene TRBV18; 8 positions agree with TRBD2. CDR3 length: 15 amino acids. V was pared by 4 bases and J by 2 bases, with 6 bases of the junction left unmatched. The germline V gene encodes CDR1 KGHSH and CDR2 LQKENI. CDR3 bases: TGTGCCAGCTCACACGGGACTAGTCATCAAGAGACCCAGTACTTC. Amino acids: CASSHGTSHQETQYF.

The chain carries TRBV5-1 and TRBJ1-5; 7 bases match TRBD1. The CDR3 loop spans 15 amino acids. Germline CDR1 is SGHRS and CDR2 is YFSETQ. V dropped 0 bases and J dropped 6; count of bases not matched to a gene: 6. The CDR3 region has the DNA TGCGCCAGCAGCTTGGCCGGGACAGAATTTCAGCCCCAGCATTTT. Its protein product is CASSLAGTEFQPQHF.

The chain couples TRBV11-3 to TRBJ1-1, with D maybe TRBD1 (6 bases). The V end was cut by 5 bases, the J end by 1 base, with 20 bases between. Germline V gene lookup returns CDR1 SGHNT and CDR2 YENEEA. The CDR3 spans 17 residues. The CDR3 DNA follows: TGTGCCAGCAGCCCCCCCCTGGGGGGGCTAGCGAACACTGAAGCTTTCTTT. Translation: CASSPPLGGLANTEAFF.

This chain uses TRBV7-9 with TRBJ1-4, with unresolved D. This CDR3 contains 17 residues. Trimming stripped 1 base from V and 4 bases from J, with 16 bases between. Germline loops: CDR1 SEHNR, CDR2 FQNEAQ (reference sequence). CDR3 residues: CASSLGAMWLDNEKLFF. DNA for the CDR3: TGTGCCAGCAGCTTAGGGGCCATGTGGCTGGATAATGAAAAACTGTTTTTT.

The chain has TRBV9 and TRBJ2-3; 8 bases match TRBD2. The CDR3 spans 14 residues. With V trimmed by 6 bases and J by 4 bases, 7 bases remained unmatched. Germline V gene lookup returns CDR1 SGDLS and CDR2 YYNGEE. The CDR3 protein is CASNTGGGADTQYF. In DNA, the CDR3 is TGTGCCAGCAATACGGGGGGGGGCGCAGATACGCAGTATTTT.

Note on this clone: At one end the junction does not follow the germline gene, possibly because of a read error. This sequence joins TRBV2 and TRBJ2-1; TRBD2 matches 8 bases. Germline CDR1 SNHLY, CDR2 FYNNEI. This CDR3 contains 15 residues. The CDR3 loop is CASSAWRGDYTEQFF. The CDR3 DNA reads TGTGCCAGCAGCGCCTGGCGGGGGGATTACACTGAGCAGTTCTTC.

The J gene is TRBJ2-1, the V gene TRBV19; D may be TRBD2 (5 bases). Deletions cut 8 bases from V and 0 bases from J, with 14 bases between. The germline V gene encodes CDR1 LNHDA and CDR2 SQIVND (reference sequence). This CDR3 is 15 amino acids long. The CDR3 coding sequence is TGTGCCAGTGCAGACCCGGGAACCTCCTACAATGAGCAGTTCTTC. Translating gives CASADPGTSYNEQFF. The full variable domain, completed using reference TRBV19 and TRBJ2-1, is DGGITQSPKYLFRKEGQNVTLSCEQNLNHDAMYWYRQDPGQGLRLIYYSQIVNDFQKGDIAEGYSVSREKKESFPLTVTSAQKNPTAFYLCASADPGTSYNEQFFGPGTRLTVL.

The genes are TRBV6-5 and TRBJ2-1, with 11 bases identical to TRBD2. The CDR3 is 15 amino acids. V lost 5 bases to trimming and J lost 8 bases; unmatched junction nucleotides: 8. Germline CDR1 MNHEY, CDR2 SVGAGI. The CDR3 DNA reads as TGTGCCAGCAGTCCCTTAGCGGGGGGGCGGGATGAGCAGTTCTTC. Translated, it gives CASSPLAGGRDEQFF.

Comment on this clone: This specimen includes other DNA sequences encoding the same CDR3. The gene calls are TRBV6-1 and TRBJ2-1; a weak D match, TRBD1 (6 bases). The V end was cut by 6 bases, the J end by 4 bases, with 13 bases between. The CDR3 is 14 residues long. CDR1 MNHNS and CDR2 SASEGT come from the germline V gene. Here the CDR3 DNA reads TGTGCCAGCAGGATGGACAGTTCTTACAATGAGCAGTTCTTC. Protein sequence: CASRMDSSYNEQFF.

This clone was counted once. The chain has TRBV4-2 and TRBJ1-3; no clear D. Trimming shortened V by 0 bases and J by 6 bases, and 9 bases separated the two germline ends. The CDR3 has 14 amino acids. Germline lookup yields CDR1 LGHNA and CDR2 YNFKEQ. CDR3 nucleotide sequence: TGTGCCAGCAGCCAAGATGAGGGAACAAACACCATATATTTT. This sequence encodes CASSQDEGTNTIYF.

The V call is TRBV7-9, the J call TRBJ2-7; a weak D match, TRBD2 (5 bases). The CDR3 is 13 amino acids. The ends were cut back, 4 bases at V and 3 bases at J, with 10 bases in the middle. Germline V CDR1 and CDR2: SEHNR, FQNEAQ (reference sequence). The CDR3 is CASSSDGGYEQYF. CDR3 DNA sequence: TGTGCCAGCAGCTCCGATGGAGGCTACGAGCAGTACTTC.

This rearrangement joins TRBV9 to TRBJ1-1; D gene unclear. This CDR3 is 13 amino acids long. Germline V lookup: CDR1 SGDLS, CDR2 YYNGEE. Trimming cost V 4 bases and J 5 bases, with 12 bases left between them. Here the CDR3 reads CASSPTAKTEAFF. DNA of the CDR3: TGTGCCAGCAGCCCCACCGCGAAGACTGAAGCTTTCTTT.

The chain employs TRBV10-3 and TRBJ2-1, with TRBD2 identical over 9 bases. The germline CDR1 and CDR2 sequences are ENHRY and SYGVKD. The CDR3 runs to 18 residues. After removal of 4 bases from V and 0 bases from J, the junction contained 10 bases not matched to a gene. The CDR3 DNA reads TGTGCCATCAGTGCGGCTAGCGGGGAGAGTAGCTCCTACAATGAGCAGTTCTTC. Amino acids: CAISAASGESSSYNEQFF.

This chain uses TRBV12-5 with TRBJ2-7; D is unclear. This CDR3 has 11 residues. Germline CDR1 reads LGHNT; CDR2 reads FRNRAP. V lost 6 bases to trimming and J lost 6 bases, with 9 bases between them. CDR3 sequence (DNA): TGTGCTAGTGGGGTTCGGAGCGAGCAGTACTTC. Encoded protein: CASGVRSEQYF.

The V gene is TRBV7-2, the J gene TRBJ2-7; 9 bases are a match to TRBD1. CDR3 size: 15 residues. CDR1 is SGHTA, CDR2 FQGNSA, per germline. V lost 2 bases and J lost 4; bases outside the gene matches: 6. The DNA for the CDR3 is TGTGCCAGCAGCTTACGGGCCGGGACAGGGTACGAGCAGTACTTC. Amino acid sequence: CASSLRAGTGYEQYF. Supplemented by reference TRBV7-2 and TRBJ2-7, the full variable domain reads GAGVSQSPSNKVTEKGKDVELRCDPISGHTALYWYRQSLGQGLEFLIYFQGNSAPDKSGLPSDRFSAERTGGSVSTLTIQRTQQEDSAVYLCASSLRAGTGYEQYFGPGTRLTVT.

V is TRBV28 and J is TRBJ2-7; D is uncertain. In germline, CDR1 is MDHEN, CDR2 SYDVKM. The V gene lost 7 bases and the J gene lost 3 bases, with 7 bases spanning the gap. This CDR3 has 11 amino acids. The CDR3 DNA reads TGTGCCAGCAAGGCAGGCTACGAGCAGTACTTC. Translated, it gives CASKAGYEQYF.

This chain joins TRBV5-6 and TRBJ1-1; 9 nucleotides match TRBD1. Trimming cost V 0 bases and J 1 base; bases outside gene matches: 4. The germline gives CDR1 SGHDT, CDR2 YYEEEE. The CDR3 has 16 amino acids. CDR3 DNA: TGTGCCAGCAGCTTGGGCCCGACAGGGGGGAACACTGAAGCTTTCTTT. Its translation is CASSLGPTGGNTEAFF.

The gene calls are TRBV15 and TRBJ2-3; D is undetermined. V was clipped by 3 bases and J by 2 bases, with 18 bases between them. CDR3 size: 17 residues. Germline-derived CDR1 and CDR2 are LNHNV and YYDKDF (reference sequence). The CDR3 reads CATSSAVSTMVTDTQYF. The CDR3 region has the DNA TGTGCCACCAGCAGTGCTGTGAGTACGATGGTCACAGATACGCAGTATTTT.

The chain is built from TRBV7-8 and TRBJ1-5; D call uncertain. Trimming took 3 bases from V and 4 from J, leaving 13 bases between them. This CDR3 spans 15 amino acids. CDR1 is SGHVS and CDR2 is FQNEAQ in the germline V gene. CDR3 sequence (DNA): TGTGCCAGCAGCTTTTCGGGTCTGTCAAATCAGCCCCAGCATTTT. It is translated as CASSFSGLSNQPQHF.

A note on this clone: This CDR3 is also generated by other DNA sequences in the sample. The rearrangement links TRBV27 to TRBJ1-1, with a weak D call TRBD1 (6 bases). Trimming stripped 6 bases from V and 4 bases from J, with 9 bases between. Germline V CDR1 and CDR2: MNHEY, SMNVEV (reference sequence). The CDR3 spans 12 residues. The CDR3 protein is CASSQGGTEAFF. The DNA of the CDR3 is TGTGCCAGCAGCCAAGGGGGCACTGAAGCTTTCTTT.

The chain recombines TRBV5-1 with TRBJ1-2; TRBD1 agrees at 7 bases. V lost 0 bases, J lost 0 bases, and 5 bases stayed unmatched. The CDR3 is 16 amino acids. Germline V gene sequence: CDR1 SGHRS, CDR2 YFSETQ. The CDR3 bases are TGCGCCAGCAGCTTGGCCTCAGGGGGAGCTAACTATGGCTACACCTTC. The encoded protein is CASSLASGGANYGYTF.